This entry features one TCR beta chain sequence. Germline V lookup: CDR1 ENHRY, CDR2 SYGVKD. The CDR3 runs to 14 residues. V dropped 3 bases and J dropped 4 bases, with 10 bases sitting between them. This sample is part of a study of human T cells and chemical hapten exposure. As for time point: pre-sensitization, week 0. Stated treatment: therapeutic diphenylcyclopropenone sensitization with weekly scalp DPC. The authors extracted total RNA from unfractionated whole blood. Original handling: Sampled TCR counts reached a median of approximately 93,000 per sample, with values ranging from about 23,224 to 700,000. In TCRdb, the RACE reads were re-called with MiXCR into one record per CDR3 protein. It is TCRdb's table, rather than the study itself, that gives the V and J calls and clone size. The repertoire holds under 200,000 distinct CDR3 sequences, around 30% seen once, with just under 3% in the top ten.

The rearrangement joins TRBV10-3 to TRBJ1-5; the D is unclear. This clonotype was obtained from a woman aged 25 to 39 with alopecia areata. Some clones in this sample may be carry-over from other donors' samples. The specimen comprised whole blood, sampled in connection with sensitization to the hapten diphenylcyclopropenone (DPC). This CDR3 is CAISDQTRNQPQHF. CDR3 DNA: TGTGCCATCAGTGATCAGACGCGTAATCAGCCCCAGCATTTT.